These 21 T cell receptor beta chains were all obtained from the same sample, sequenced in a study of spatial heterogeneity in lung cancer. MiXCR, applied by TCRdb to the 5' RACE reads, yields one record per CDR3 protein. Of about 92,000 distinct CDR3 sequences in the sample, about an eighth were seen once. As to time point: sample taken at primary tumor resection. TCRs were sequenced from unsorted whole RNA of tumor, nontumor lung or PBMC. Specimen: PBMCs, collected at surgery. The source is a male donor with early-stage non-small cell lung cancer.

The rearrangement uses TRBV10-3 and TRBJ2-3, with 10 positions matching TRBD2. Germline-derived CDR1 and CDR2 are ENHRY and SYGVKD. This CDR3 is built from 15 residues. The junction had 5 bases not matched to a gene; V was cut back by 3 bases and J by 5 bases. The CDR3 sequence: CAISDYSGGGDTQYF. CDR3 bases: TGTGCCATCAGTGATTACAGCGGGGGGGGAGATACGCAGTATTTT.

This sequence joins TRBV9 and TRBJ2-2, with D possibly matching TRBD2 (6 bases). The V end lost 5 bases, the J end lost 1 base, and 15 bases lay between the germline ends. The CDR3 consists of 16 residues. Germline V lookup: CDR1 SGDLS, CDR2 YYNGEE. The CDR3 spells CASSAGQRVNTGELFF. DNA for the CDR3: TGTGCCAGCAGTGCGGGCCAGCGGGTGAACACCGGGGAGCTGTTTTTT.

J is TRBJ2-3 and V is TRBV27; D is perhaps TRBD1 (6 bases). V shed 2 bases and J shed 2 bases, with 8 bases lying between them. The germline CDR1 and CDR2 sequences are MNHEY and SMNVEV (reference sequence). CDR3 length: 14 residues. The CDR3 coding sequence is TGTGCCAGCAGTTTACTGGGGGCCACAGATACGCAGTATTTT. It yields the protein CASSLLGATDTQYF.

There are many counts of this clonotype. This chain uses TRBV20-1 with TRBJ2-7, with D unclear. The germline gives CDR1 DFQATT, CDR2 SNEGSKA (reference sequence). This CDR3 region has 12 residues. Trimming removed 6 bases from V and 1 base from J, with 10 bases in between. The CDR3 DNA follows: TGCAGTGCGAGCCCCGATTCCTACGAGCAGTACTTC. Translation gives CSASPDSYEQYF.

V gene TRBV12-3 or TRBV12-4 combines with J gene TRBJ1-5; 7 nucleotides line up with TRBD1. Trimming removed 0 bases from V and 3 bases from J; junction bases left unmatched: 5. The CDR3 spans 16 residues. In DNA, the CDR3 is TGTGCCAGCAGTTTAGCGTCGGGGACAGACAATCAGCCCCAGCATTTT. Translation: CASSLASGTDNQPQHF.

The J gene is TRBJ2-7, the V gene TRBV6-5, with D perhaps matching TRBD1 (5 bases). V lost 3 bases and J lost 2, with 8 bases in between. The CDR3 covers 13 residues. Looked up from germline, CDR1 is MNHEY and CDR2 is SVGAGI. CDR3 residues: CASSYSDTYEQYF. CDR3 DNA sequence: TGTGCCAGCAGTTATTCGGACACCTACGAGCAGTACTTC.

At least ten counts were recorded for this clonotype. This chain connects TRBV5-1 to TRBJ2-7; D unresolved. The length of the CDR3 is 13 residues. From germline, CDR1 is SGHRS and CDR2 YFSETQ. Trimming removed 2 bases at V and 4 bases at J, with 10 bases between. The CDR3: CASSFGPRYEQYF. Here the CDR3 DNA reads TGCGCCAGCAGCTTTGGCCCGAGATACGAGCAGTACTTC.

This chain uses TRBV29-1 with TRBJ2-3; TRBD1 is a possible D gene (5 bases). CDR3 length: 12 amino acids. V was pared by 4 bases and J by 6 bases, with 11 bases between. Per the germline V gene, CDR1 is SQVTM and CDR2 is ANQGSEA. CDR3 protein: CSVGTQGDTQYF. In DNA, the CDR3 is TGCAGCGTTGGGACCCAGGGCGATACGCAGTATTTT.

This rearrangement joins TRBV29-1 to TRBJ2-1; D call uncertain. Germline V lookup: CDR1 SQVTM, CDR2 ANQGSEA. CDR3 size: 12 residues. Trimming left V 2 bases short and J 9 bases short, with 11 bases between. The CDR3 nucleotides are TGCAGCGTTGAACGCAATAGCCGTGAGCAGTTCTTC. This sequence encodes CSVERNSREQFF.

This clonotype appeared many times. This chain connects TRBV27 to TRBJ2-7; 8 bases map to TRBD2. This CDR3 comprises 15 residues. CDR1 MNHEY and CDR2 SMNVEV come from the germline V gene (reference sequence). Germline trimming cut 3 bases from V and 0 bases from J; bases unmatched to any gene: 4. The CDR3 is CASSFRGGVSYEQYF. CDR3 coding DNA: TGTGCCAGCAGTTTTCGGGGGGGAGTCTCCTACGAGCAGTACTTC.

The table lists this clonotype with a few counts. This chain links TRBV10-3 with TRBJ1-4; possibly TRBD1 for D (6 bases). Trimming cost V 10 bases and J 1 base, with 16 bases left between them. The CDR3 totals 15 residues. Germline V gene lookup returns CDR1 ENHRY and CDR2 SYGVKD. The CDR3 DNA reads TGTGCCACGGCTAGGACAGACCGAACTAATGAAAAACTGTTTTTT. Translation: CATARTDRTNEKLFF.

This clonotype came up a few times. The chain couples TRBV12-3 or TRBV12-4 to TRBJ2-1; tentatively, D is TRBD2 (5 bases). CDR3 size: 14 residues. V lost 3 bases to trimming and J lost 3 bases, with 9 bases between them. CDR3 nucleotide sequence: TGTGCCAGCAGTTTCTCCCGGGACTACAATGAGCAGTTCTTC. It codes for CASSFSRDYNEQFF.

This clonotype was counted many times. The chain recombines TRBV29-1 with TRBJ2-1; D unresolved. The ends were cut back, 2 bases at V and 8 bases at J, with 7 bases in the middle. Germline CDR1 reads SQVTM; CDR2 reads ANQGSEA. This CDR3 contains 11 residues. CDR3 coding DNA: TGCAGCGTTGAATCGGTGGATGAGCAGTTCTTC. This encodes CSVESVDEQFF.

The chain recombines TRBV15 with TRBJ2-1; the match to TRBD2 covers 12 bases. This CDR3 contains 19 residues. The germline V gene encodes CDR1 LNHNV and CDR2 YYDKDF (reference sequence). The ends lost 0 bases at V and 1 base at J; junction bases unmatched: 7. The CDR3 DNA follows: TGTGCCACCAGCAGAGAGAGGACGACTAGCGGGAGATCCTACAATGAGCAGTTCTTC. Its translation: CATSRERTTSGRSYNEQFF. Full variable domain (missing parts from reference TRBV15 and TRBJ2-1): DAMVIQNPRYQVTQFGKPVTLSCSQTLNHNVMYWYQQKSSQAPKLLFHYYDKDFNNEADTPDNFQSRRPNTSFCFLDIRSPGLGDTAMYLCATSRERTTSGRSYNEQFFGPGTRLTVL.

The chain uses TRBV7-3 and TRBJ1-2; 9 bases align to TRBD1. Germline CDR1 and CDR2: SGHTA and FQGTGA. V lost 4 bases to trimming and J lost 10 bases; unmatched junction nucleotides: 4. This CDR3 spans 12 amino acids. CDR3 sequence reads: CASSSGQGYYTF. The CDR3 region has the DNA TGTGCCAGCAGCTCGGGACAGGGATACTACACCTTC. The full variable domain, rest sourced from reference TRBV7-3 and TRBJ1-2, is GAGVSQTPSNKVTEKGKYVELRCDPISGHTALYWYRQSLGQGPEFLIYFQGTGAADDSGLPNDRFFAVRPEGSVSTLKIQRTERGDSAVYLCASSSGQGYYTFGSGTRLTVV.

The table lists this clonotype with a few counts. V and J are TRBV12-3 or TRBV12-4 and TRBJ1-1, with TRBD1 matching over 9 bases. CDR3 length: 12 amino acids. V dropped 7 bases and J dropped 11; count of bases not matched to a gene: 8. Here the CDR3 reads CASTQQGAKAFF. In DNA form, the CDR3 reads TGTGCCAGCACCCAACAGGGGGCAAAGGCTTTCTTT.

Ten or more counts support this clonotype. In nucleotides, the CDR3 is TGTGCCAGCGCCCCCCGAGGCGGGAACTACGAGCAGTACTTC. It specifies CASAPRGGNYEQYF. This chain connects TRBV9 to TRBJ2-7, with a possible D match to TRBD2 (6 bases). The V gene's germline CDR1 is SGDLS and CDR2 YYNGEE. Trimming removed 7 bases from V and 3 bases from J, with 17 bases in between. This CDR3 has 14 amino acids.

This clonotype was observed a few times. This chain joins TRBV5-1 and TRBJ2-5; D remains unclear. The CDR3 length is 17 residues. CDR1 and CDR2 (germline): SGHRS, YFSETQ. Trimming stripped 0 bases from V and 0 bases from J, with 15 bases between. The CDR3: CASSLGSTAQYQETQYF. CDR3 coding DNA: TGCGCCAGCAGCTTGGGTTCCACAGCCCAATACCAAGAGACCCAGTACTTC.

This clonotype was recorded a few times. The J gene is TRBJ1-2, the V gene TRBV5-4; 7 bases agree with TRBD1. V dropped 4 bases and J dropped 1; count of bases not matched to a gene: 7. Germline lookup yields CDR1 SGHNT and CDR2 YYREEE (reference sequence). CDR3 length: 15 residues. The CDR3: CASSPGQEYNYGYTF. The CDR3 DNA reads as TGTGCCAGCAGCCCCGGACAGGAGTATAACTATGGCTACACCTTC. The full variable domain, completed using reference TRBV5-4 and TRBJ1-2, is ETGVTQSPTHLIKTRGQQVTLRCSSQSGHNTVSWYQQALGQGPQFIFQYYREEENGRGNFPPRFSGLQFPNYSSELNVNALELDDSALYLCASSPGQEYNYGYTFGSGTRLTVV.

This clonotype was counted between two and nine times. The rearrangement uses TRBV6-5 and TRBJ2-5, with TRBD1 identical over 7 bases. The J segment lost 5 bases and the V segment lost 2 bases, leaving 5 bases of the junction unmatched. Germline loops: CDR1 MNHEY, CDR2 SVGAGI. This CDR3 region has 14 residues. The CDR3 nucleotides read TGTGCCAGCAGTTACGGGAACAGGGGTGAGACCCAGTACTTC. Translation gives CASSYGNRGETQYF.

This clonotype was counted only a few times. The chain joins TRBV9 to TRBJ2-2; D gene uncertain. Looked up from germline, CDR1 is SGDLS and CDR2 is YYNGEE. V lost 0 bases and J lost 6, with 9 bases in between. CDR3 length equals 14 residues. The chain's CDR3 is CASSVVGLSGELFF. In DNA, the CDR3 is TGTGCCAGCAGCGTAGTGGGGTTGTCCGGGGAGCTGTTTTTT. The full variable domain, rest sourced from reference TRBV9 and TRBJ2-2, is DSGVTQTPKHLITATGQRVTLRCSPRSGDLSVYWYQQSLDQGLQFLIQYYNGEERAKGNILERFSAQQFPDLHSELNLSSLELGDSALYFCASSVVGLSGELFFGEGSRLTVL.